The 32 T cell receptor beta chains below all came from one sample that was sequenced in a study of cytomegalovirus exposure and HLA in healthy donors. With 60 Vbeta and 13 Jbeta primers, the PCR was carried out. The table came from immunoSEQ multiplex PCR; TCRdb's copy has only in-frame clones and leaves some out. The table has around 150,000 clones, roughly 79% seen once; the top ten hold around 7%. The sample taken for sequencing was PBMCs. These receptors all come from a male donor in good health and CMV-seropositive.

The rearrangement uses TRBV29-1 and TRBJ1-1; the D is unclear. In germline, CDR1 is SQVTM, CDR2 ANQGSEA. Trimming removed 0 bases from V and 4 bases from J, with 12 bases in between. The CDR3 runs 14 residues. The CDR3 DNA follows: TGCAGCGTTGAAGACGGGGAAAGGCGCACTGAAGCTTTCTTT. This encodes CSVEDGERRTEAFF.

This clone turned up a few times. The chain couples TRBV30 to TRBJ1-1; weak D call: TRBD1 (5 bases). The CDR3 is 11 amino acids. Trimming shortened V by 1 base and J by 7 bases, and 7 bases separated the two germline ends. Germline V gene sequence: CDR1 GTSNPN, CDR2 SVGIG (reference sequence). Here the CDR3 reads CAWSAGREAFF. DNA for the CDR3: TGTGCCTGGAGTGCAGGGCGTGAAGCTTTCTTT.

The J gene is TRBJ2-3, the V gene TRBV7-2; D unclear. There are 12 residues in the CDR3. Germline V CDR1 and CDR2: SGHTA, FQGNSA. V was shortened by 7 bases and J by 7 bases, with 12 bases between the two germline ends. The CDR3 DNA reads as TGTGCCAGCACCCCCCTTTCCCATACGCAGTATTTT. Protein product: CASTPLSHTQYF.

The chain links TRBV15 to TRBJ1-2; no clear D gene. V gave up 5 bases and J gave up 4 bases, with 14 bases separating them. The CDR3 has 14 amino acids. The germline gives CDR1 LNHNV, CDR2 YYDKDF (reference sequence). The chain's CDR3 is CATSPSRGTYGYTF. The CDR3 nucleotides are TGTGCCACCAGCCCGTCCCGAGGAACCTATGGCTACACCTTC.

In this sample, this clone turned up a few times. The CDR3: CASSHRRQVGETQYF. CDR3 DNA sequence: TGTGCCAGCAGCCACCGTCGACAGGTGGGAGAGACCCAGTACTTC. The V and J genes are TRBV13 and TRBJ2-5, with TRBD1 as a possible D gene (6 bases). This CDR3 is built from 15 residues. V was pared by 5 bases and J by 4 bases, with 17 bases between. The germline gives CDR1 PRHDT, CDR2 FYEKMQ (reference sequence).

This clone was picked up many times. V usage is TRBV5-5 and J usage is TRBJ1-2, with 10 bases identical to TRBD1. CDR1 and CDR2 from the germline V gene are SGHKS and YYEKEE (reference sequence). There are 19 residues in the CDR3. V trimming: 0 bases; J trimming: 4 bases; junction bases outside the gene matches: 15. Here the CDR3 DNA reads TGTGCCAGCAGCTTGGGGTCGAGACAGGGGGCCGGAGGGGTCTATGGCTACACCTTC. Protein sequence: CASSLGSRQGAGGVYGYTF.

The V and J genes are TRBV5-4 and TRBJ1-2, with D possibly being TRBD1 (6 bases). Trimming took 1 base from V and 8 from J, leaving 12 bases between them. The CDR3 length is 13 residues. Germline-derived CDR1 and CDR2 are SGHNT and YYREEE (reference sequence). CDR3 coding DNA: TGTGCCAGCAGCTTGTGGGGGCCTACCGGCTACACCTTC. Its protein product is CASSLWGPTGYTF.

The rearrangement links TRBV6-5 to TRBJ2-5, with D possibly TRBD2 on 7 matching bases. The germline CDR1 and CDR2 sequences are MNHEY and SVGAGI. The CDR3 is made up of 16 amino acids. Trimming removed 0 bases from V and 2 bases from J, with 13 bases in between. CDR3 amino acids: CASSYSGGAGQETQYF. In nucleotides, the CDR3 is TGTGCCAGCAGTTACTCTGGGGGGGCGGGGCAAGAGACCCAGTACTTC.

V and J are TRBV7-9 and TRBJ2-1, with D possibly matching TRBD2 (5 bases). The CDR3 covers 12 residues. Germline V lookup: CDR1 SEHNR, CDR2 FQNEAQ (reference sequence). V was trimmed by 6 bases and J by 7 bases, leaving 10 bases between them. CDR3 loop: CASRSRGNEQFF. CDR3 nucleotide sequence: TGTGCCAGCAGATCTAGAGGGAATGAGCAGTTCTTC.

This clone was detected only a few times. V usage is TRBV18 and J usage is TRBJ2-2; TRBD1 is a possible D gene (5 bases). V dropped 6 bases and J dropped 4 bases, with 12 bases sitting between them. Germline CDR1 is KGHSH and CDR2 is LQKENI. CDR3 length: 14 residues. The CDR3 bases are TGTGCCAGCTCCCCCGACAGCTTCACCGGGGAGCTGTTTTTT. Its protein product is CASSPDSFTGELFF.

The chain links TRBV10-1 to TRBJ2-3, with D hard to call. Deletions cut 5 bases from V and 0 bases from J, with 15 bases between. Germline V gene sequence: CDR1 WNHNN, CDR2 SYGVQD (reference sequence). The length of the CDR3 is 16 residues. CDR3 in DNA: TGCGCCAGCAGTAAAGCTGAGGCAACTAGCACAGATACGCAGTATTTT. Translating gives CASSKAEATSTDTQYF.

V gene TRBV14 combines with J gene TRBJ2-1; no definite D call. The CDR3 consists of 13 residues. The germline gives CDR1 SGHDN, CDR2 FVKESK. With 2 bases removed from V and 5 bases from J, the gap between germline ends came to 7 bases. The CDR3 here is CASSQYRNNEQFF. The CDR3 DNA follows: TGTGCCAGCAGCCAATACAGAAACAATGAGCAGTTCTTC. Full variable domain (rest looked up from reference TRBV14 and TRBJ2-1): EAGVTQFPSHSVIEKGQTVTLRCDPISGHDNLYWYRRVMGKEIKFLLHFVKESKQDESGMPNNRFLAERTGGTYSTLKVQPAELEDSGVYFCASSQYRNNEQFFGPGTRLTVL.

The chain recombines TRBV6-4 with TRBJ2-1, with 10 bases lining up with TRBD2. Germline V gives CDR1 MRHNA, CDR2 SNTAGT. V lost 5 bases and J lost 6; bases outside the gene matches: 7. The CDR3 has 15 amino acids. CDR3: CASSPSGGGSNEQFF. The CDR3 bases are TGTGCCAGCAGTCCTAGCGGGGGAGGGTCCAATGAGCAGTTCTTC.

The rearrangement joins TRBV30 to TRBJ1-6; weak D call: TRBD1 (5 bases). The CDR3 is 14 amino acids. Germline V gene lookup returns CDR1 GTSNPN and CDR2 SVGIG (reference sequence). V was shortened by 1 base and J by 5 bases, with 9 bases between the two germline ends. For the CDR3, the DNA is TGTGCCTGGAGTGGGGGCGGTCATAATTCACCCCTCCACTTT. Amino acids: CAWSGGGHNSPLHF.

This CDR3 reads CSTSRDRVYTF. CDR3 DNA sequence: TGCAGCACATCCCGGGACAGAGTCTACACCTTC. The V call is TRBV29-1, the J call TRBJ1-2; 7 positions match TRBD1. There are 11 residues in the CDR3. Trimming took 8 bases from V and 10 from J; bases not matched to a gene: 10. Germline lookup yields CDR1 SQVTM and CDR2 ANQGSEA.

The chain has TRBV14 and TRBJ1-1; D not resolved. CDR1 and CDR2 from the germline V gene are SGHDN and FVKESK. The CDR3 is 13 amino acids. Between the trimmed V and J ends, which lost 4 bases and 0 bases, there was a span of 6 bases. The DNA of the CDR3 is TGTGCCAGCAGCCGCACAATGAACACTGAAGCTTTCTTT. This encodes CASSRTMNTEAFF.

This rearrangement joins TRBV10-3 to TRBJ2-7; 10 bases are shared with TRBD1. Unmatched junction bases numbered 5, after V lost 3 bases and J lost 3 bases. Germline V gene data show CDR1 as ENHRY and CDR2 as SYGVKD. The CDR3 length is 15 residues. CDR3 sequence (DNA): TGTGCCATCAGTGAATCGGGACAGGGGTACTACGAGCAGTACTTC. It is translated as CAISESGQGYYEQYF.

This clone has a handful of counts. The CDR3 nucleotides read TGTGCCAGCAGTCTCCAGGGGGACCAGCCCCAGCATTTT. Its protein product is CASSLQGDQPQHF. The chain couples TRBV27 to TRBJ1-5, with 7 bases lining up with TRBD1. This CDR3 is built from 13 residues. CDR1 and CDR2 (germline): MNHEY, SMNVEV (reference sequence). Trimming took 5 bases from V and 7 from J; bases not matched to a gene: 5.

The V gene is TRBV11-2, the J gene TRBJ2-5, with TRBD1 identical over 7 bases. Germline assignment: CDR1 SGHAT and CDR2 FQNNGV. The CDR3 sequence is 14 residues long. Trimming at V came to 0 bases and at J to 4 bases, leaving 2 bases not matched to a gene. The CDR3 DNA sequence: TGTGCCAGCAGCTTAGAGGCAGGGGGAGAGACCCAGTACTTC. It is translated as CASSLEAGGETQYF.

As regards this clone: The same CDR3 also results from other DNA sequences found in this sample. The chain employs TRBV19 and TRBJ1-2; 7 bases agree with TRBD1. V was clipped by 6 bases and J by 8 bases; unmatched bases: 6. The CDR3 is 12 residues long. Germline CDR1 and CDR2: LNHDA and SQIVND (reference sequence). This CDR3 is CASSTGVGGYTF. In DNA form, the CDR3 reads TGTGCCAGTAGCACAGGGGTAGGAGGCTACACCTTC.

The V and J genes are TRBV5-1 and TRBJ1-1; TRBD1 agrees at 8 bases. CDR3 size: 14 residues. Germline lookup yields CDR1 SGHRS and CDR2 YFSETQ. V lost 4 bases to trimming and J lost 4 bases; unmatched junction nucleotides: 6. In DNA, the CDR3 is TGCGCCAGCAGCCGAACGACAGGGGCCACTGAAGCTTTCTTT. It encodes CASSRTTGATEAFF.

This clone was seen a handful of times. J is TRBJ1-5 and V is TRBV6-9, with 7 bases aligning to TRBD1. Per the germline V gene, CDR1 is MNHGY and CDR2 is SVAAGI. V shed 3 bases and J 4 bases; nucleotides not matched to a gene: 3. This CDR3 has 14 amino acids. The CDR3 DNA follows: TGTGCCAGCAGTTACCGGGACAGTAATCAGCCCCAGCATTTT. Its translation is CASSYRDSNQPQHF.

CDR3 in DNA: TGTGCCAGCAGTGAACAGGTTGCTAACTATGGCTACACCTTC. Residues: CASSEQVANYGYTF. The V call is TRBV2, the J call TRBJ1-2; D not certain. Germline V CDR1 and CDR2: SNHLY, FYNNEI. This CDR3 region has 14 residues. V gave up 2 bases and J gave up 0 bases, with 7 bases separating them. The variable domain in full, completed from reference TRBV2 and TRBJ1-2, reads EPEVTQTPSHQVTQMGQEVILRCVPISNHLYFYWYRQILGQKVEFLVSFYNNEISEKSEIFDDQFSVERPDGSNFTLKIRSTKLEDSAMYFCASSEQVANYGYTFGSGTRLTVV.

There are a few counts of this clone. The chain joins TRBV6-5 to TRBJ1-1, with D perhaps TRBD1 (5 bases). Deletions cut 4 bases from V and 3 bases from J, with 9 bases between. CDR3 length: 13 residues. Germline V gene data show CDR1 as MNHEY and CDR2 as SVGAGI. CDR3 DNA sequence: TGTGCCAGCAGTTTACGACAGTACACTGAAGCTTTCTTT. This gives the protein CASSLRQYTEAFF.

This chain links TRBV30 with TRBJ2-7; 9 nucleotides line up with TRBD1. Trimming removed 4 bases from V and 2 bases from J; junction bases left unmatched: 6. The germline V gene encodes CDR1 GTSNPN and CDR2 SVGIG (reference sequence). The CDR3 contains 14 residues. The CDR3 DNA follows: TGTGCCTGGACCCGGGACAGGGCCACCTACGAGCAGTACTTC. Amino acid sequence: CAWTRDRATYEQYF.

The rearrangement joins TRBV7-9 to TRBJ1-2, with 9 nucleotides matching TRBD1. Germline CDR1 is SEHNR and CDR2 is FQNEAQ (reference sequence). The CDR3 sequence is 13 residues long. CDR3 sequence (DNA): TGTGCGGGGCGGGGACAGGGTGACTATGGCTACACCTTC. Translation: CAGRGQGDYGYTF.

The chain uses TRBV6-5 and TRBJ2-7; 9 bases are a match to TRBD1. Germline V gives CDR1 MNHEY, CDR2 SVGAGI. Trimming at V came to 4 bases and at J to 2 bases, leaving 9 bases not matched to a gene. This CDR3 has 16 residues. This CDR3 reads CASSWAGTGRAYEQYF. CDR3 sequence (DNA): TGTGCCAGCAGTTGGGCGGGGACAGGGAGAGCCTACGAGCAGTACTTC.

This chain uses TRBV5-8 with TRBJ2-3, with 7 bases that match TRBD1. The CDR3 has 15 residues. The germline V gene encodes CDR1 SGHTS and CDR2 YDEGEE. With 5 bases clipped from V and 5 bases from J, the junction kept 11 bases outside the gene matches. The CDR3 nucleotides are TGTGCCAGCAGTCACGGACAGGAGGTTGGAGATACGCAGTATTTT. Its protein is CASSHGQEVGDTQYF.

This chain links TRBV6-5 with TRBJ2-1, with 7 bases identical to TRBD1. This CDR3 is 15 amino acids long. Germline values: CDR1 MNHEY, CDR2 SVGAGI. V was clipped by 8 bases and J by 0 bases; unmatched bases: 7. The CDR3 nucleotides are TGTGCCAGCGGGACGGACAGGAGCTCCTACAATGAGCAGTTCTTC. Translated: CASGTDRSSYNEQFF.

The chain has TRBV10-3 and TRBJ1-3; the match to TRBD1 covers 8 bases. CDR3 length equals 16 residues. Germline CDR1 and CDR2: ENHRY and SYGVKD. V gave up 2 bases and J gave up 1 base; unmatched junction bases: 4. The CDR3, as DNA: TGTGCCATCAGTGAGCCAAACAGGGGGTCTGGAAACACCATATATTTT. This encodes CAISEPNRGSGNTIYF.

The chain has TRBV18 and TRBJ2-7, with 8 bases fitting TRBD1. After removal of 5 bases from V and 1 base from J, the junction contained 4 bases not matched to a gene. This CDR3 has 14 residues. Per germline, CDR1 KGHSH and CDR2 LQKENI. The CDR3 is CASSARQGSYEQYF. CDR3 bases: TGTGCCAGCTCAGCACGACAGGGGTCCTACGAGCAGTACTTC.

The chain recombines TRBV19 with TRBJ2-1; 13 nucleotides match TRBD2. V was clipped by 9 bases and J by 6 bases; unmatched bases: 5. This CDR3 is 14 amino acids long. Germline CDR1 LNHDA, CDR2 SQIVND (reference sequence). The CDR3 protein is CASQGTSGANEQFF. The CDR3 coding sequence is TGTGCCAGCCAAGGGACTAGCGGGGCCAATGAGCAGTTCTTC.